This T cell receptor beta chain was identified in a study of blood T cell repertoires in COVID-19. About the study: The United States, Italy and Spain provided the acute and convalescent COVID-19 samples. PBMCs, B-cell-depleted T cells, or T cells provided the cDNA or gDNA that made up the material.

Trimming at V came to 7 bases and at J to 3 bases, leaving 6 bases not matched to a gene. The CDR3 length is 14 residues. Germline V gives CDR1 MNHEY, CDR2 SVGAGI. Authors' analysis steps: By means of reference gene primer amplification, nucleated cell counts were estimated. The method was immunoSEQ multiplex PCR; TCRdb's version includes in-frame clones alone and lacks a portion of them. V and J calls plus clone size are reproduced from that table; the DNA served to infer D and trimming. The sample has about 150,000 clones, about 85% seen once; the top ten hold 2.4%. The receptor was derived from a woman in her seventies with acute or convalescent COVID-19. V and J are TRBV6-5 and TRBJ1-5; TRBD1 aligns across 7 bases. Sequencing input: peripheral blood. The CDR3 region has the DNA TGTGCCAGCATGAACAGGGGACACAATCAGCCCCAGCATTTT. This encodes CASMNRGHNQPQHF.